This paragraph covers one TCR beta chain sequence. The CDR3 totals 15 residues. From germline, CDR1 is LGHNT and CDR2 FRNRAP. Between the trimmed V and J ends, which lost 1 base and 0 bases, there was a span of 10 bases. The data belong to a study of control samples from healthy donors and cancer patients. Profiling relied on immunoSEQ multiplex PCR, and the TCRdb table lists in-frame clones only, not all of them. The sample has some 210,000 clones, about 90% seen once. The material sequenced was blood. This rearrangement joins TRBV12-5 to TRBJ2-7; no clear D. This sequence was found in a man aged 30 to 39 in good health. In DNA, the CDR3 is TGTGCTAGTGGTTTGGGACTGGGAAGCTCCTACGAGCAGTACTTC. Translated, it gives CASGLGLGSSYEQYF.